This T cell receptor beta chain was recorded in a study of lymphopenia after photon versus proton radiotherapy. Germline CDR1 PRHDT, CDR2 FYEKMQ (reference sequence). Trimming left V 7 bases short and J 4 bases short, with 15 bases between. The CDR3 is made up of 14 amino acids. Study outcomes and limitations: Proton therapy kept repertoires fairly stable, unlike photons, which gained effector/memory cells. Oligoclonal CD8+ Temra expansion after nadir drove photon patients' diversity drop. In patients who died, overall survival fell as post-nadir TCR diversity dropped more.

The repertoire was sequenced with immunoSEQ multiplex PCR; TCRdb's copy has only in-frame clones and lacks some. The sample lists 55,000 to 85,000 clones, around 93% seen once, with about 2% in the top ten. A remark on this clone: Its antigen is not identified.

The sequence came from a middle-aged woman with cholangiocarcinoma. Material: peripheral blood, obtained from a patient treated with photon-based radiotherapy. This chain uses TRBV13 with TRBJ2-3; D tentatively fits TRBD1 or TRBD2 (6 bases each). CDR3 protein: CASIGGGVPDTQYF. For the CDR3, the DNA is TGTGCCAGCATAGGAGGGGGTGTCCCAGATACGCAGTATTTT.